Listed here are 10 T cell receptor beta chains from one sample, sequenced in a study of cytomegalovirus exposure and HLA in healthy donors (dated by TCRdb to between 2016 and 2019). The library came from the immunoSEQ multiplex PCR assay. For the multiplex PCR, a mixture combining 60 forward primers for TCR Vbeta segments and 13 reverse primers for TCR Jbeta segments was used. In TCRdb, the immuneACCESS table is reduced to in-frame sequences with V and J assigned. These tables do not hold every clone; where another copy was compared, an unresolved V gene accounts for under half, and the others remain unexplained. A total of fewer than 200,000 clones appear in this sample, roughly 84% of them only once. Of the sample, around 1.5% falls within the top ten clones. The specimen sequenced was PBMCs. These receptors were collected from a male donor in good health and CMV-seronegative.

The rearrangement uses TRBV5-1 and TRBJ2-3; 11 bases align to TRBD2. The V gene end was trimmed by 5 bases and the J gene end by 6 bases; junction bases not matched to a gene: 8. This CDR3 comprises 15 residues. The V gene's germline CDR1 is SGHRS and CDR2 YFSETQ. DNA for the CDR3: TGCGCCAGCAGGGTAGCGGGGGGGCCAGGGGATACGCAGTATTTT. This gives the protein CASRVAGGPGDTQYF.

V gene TRBV9 combines with J gene TRBJ2-3, with TRBD2 as a possible D gene (6 bases). Trimming removed 0 bases from V and 0 bases from J, with 14 bases in between. CDR3 length: 17 residues. CDR1 and CDR2 from the germline V gene are SGDLS and YYNGEE. CDR3 DNA: TGTGCCAGCAGCGTAGGCCCCTGGGGGGATAGCACAGATACGCAGTATTTT. It translates to CASSVGPWGDSTDTQYF.

The chain combines TRBV6-1 with TRBJ2-2; D uncertain. The CDR3 is 16 amino acids. Germline CDR1 MNHNS, CDR2 SASEGT. Trimming took 3 bases from V and 1 from J, leaving 12 bases between them. The CDR3 region has the DNA TGTGCCAGCAGTGAGCTACAGATGGGGAACACCGGGGAGCTGTTTTTT. This sequence encodes CASSELQMGNTGELFF.

The count of this clone is one. The chain is built from TRBV4-1 and TRBJ1-2; TRBD1 is a possible D gene (6 bases). The CDR3 runs 18 residues. Trimming left V 1 base short and J 4 bases short, with 22 bases between. Germline CDR1 and CDR2: MGHRA and YSYEKL. The CDR3 spells CASSQAGGRASGSYGYTF. The CDR3 DNA reads as TGCGCCAGCAGCCAAGCTGGGGGCAGGGCATCCGGATCCTATGGCTACACCTTC.

This chain joins TRBV7-3 and TRBJ2-1; 10 nucleotides align to TRBD2. The germline V gene has CDR1 SGHTA and CDR2 FQGTGA. V was pared by 2 bases and J by 3 bases, with 13 bases of the junction left unmatched. There are 19 residues in the CDR3. Here the CDR3 DNA reads TGTGCCAGCAGCTTACAACCCCCTCTAGCGGGAGTATTCTACAATGAGCAGTTCTTC. Amino acids: CASSLQPPLAGVFYNEQFF. The entire variable domain, with the rest obtained from reference TRBV7-3 and TRBJ2-1, is as follows: GAGVSQTPSNKVTEKGKYVELRCDPISGHTALYWYRQSLGQGPEFLIYFQGTGAADDSGLPNDRFFAVRPEGSVSTLKIQRTERGDSAVYLCASSLQPPLAGVFYNEQFFGPGTRLTVL.

The chain uses TRBV2 and TRBJ2-7, with D possibly matching TRBD1 (5 bases). Germline V gene data show CDR1 as SNHLY and CDR2 as FYNNEI. The CDR3 has 12 amino acids. Trimming took off 6 bases at V and 3 bases at J, with 9 bases between the two ends. CDR3 sequence: CASSVQDYEQYF. The CDR3 nucleotides are TGTGCCAGCAGCGTACAGGACTACGAGCAGTACTTC.

The chain uses TRBV6-6 and TRBJ1-6; 9 bases are a match to TRBD1. CDR3 length equals 13 residues. V lost 8 bases, J lost 7 bases, and 3 bases stayed unmatched. CDR1 and CDR2 (germline): MNHNY, SVGAGI (reference sequence). The CDR3 DNA reads TGTGCCAGCGGACAGGGGTCCAATTCACCCCTCCACTTT. Translated: CASGQGSNSPLHF.

The V gene is TRBV19, the J gene TRBJ1-1, with D possibly matching TRBD1 (5 bases). The V end lost 6 bases, the J end lost 3 bases, and 20 bases lay between the germline ends. The CDR3 length is 16 residues. Germline V CDR1 and CDR2: LNHDA, SQIVND (reference sequence). DNA of the CDR3: TGTGCCAGTAGCCAGGGTCTAAACAAGCTGGACACTGAAGCTTTCTTT. This codes for CASSQGLNKLDTEAFF.

This clone has more than one count but fewer than ten. V and J are TRBV29-1 and TRBJ1-5; perhaps TRBD1 as D (5 bases). CDR1 is SQVTM, CDR2 ANQGSEA, per germline. The CDR3 spans 14 residues. Trimming removed 0 bases from V and 7 bases from J, with 13 bases in between. CDR3 residues: CSVEEEGRGQPQHF. CDR3 DNA sequence: TGCAGCGTTGAAGAGGAAGGGAGGGGACAGCCCCAGCATTTT.

This chain links TRBV18 with TRBJ1-3; 8 bases are a match to TRBD1. CDR3 size: 17 residues. Germline V gene sequence: CDR1 KGHSH, CDR2 LQKENI. J gave up 0 bases and V 6 bases, and 10 bases lay outside the gene matches. The CDR3 DNA sequence: TGTGCCAGCTCCTATATGGGACAGGCGATCTCTGGAAACACCATATATTTT. Protein: CASSYMGQAISGNTIYF.